This T cell receptor beta chain was obtained from a study of blood T cell repertoires in COVID-19 (TCRdb year 2020). Turning to the overall study: Samples from collaborators originated in the United States, Italy and Spain and spanned both the acute and convalescent phases of COVID-19. The prospective study material was composed of cDNA or gDNA derived from T cells, B-cell-depleted T cells, or PBMCs. Subjects who had been exposed to COVID-19, were actively infected with it, or had recovered from it provided the deeply sampled blood TCRbeta repertoires that made up the dataset. The repertoires were released in a freely available public database meant as a resource for research on the immune response to SARS-CoV-2. The samples were drawn from two sources: the first 160 participants of the ongoing ImmuneRACE study, and fewer than 1,500 subjects contributed by 6 global collaborators. A de-identified subject ID, COVID-19 status, age in years and sex were almost always included in the sample metadata. Where HLA class I and class II types were available, the types were taken from metadata supplied by the sample provider, not from assay-based typing. Overall study outcomes, separate from this receptor: How much clinical and demographic metadata was included differed by source and by participant, and the metadata was provided uncurated.

At one collaborating source in Seattle, patients were enrolled during active infection and were followed longitudinally through the course of disease. Whole blood was collected in K2EDTA tubes by collaborating institutions according to the institutions' own protocols. For TCRbeta analysis, collaborators shipped samples in one of three forms: frozen whole blood, isolated PBMCs, or DNA extracted from either of those sample types. TCRbeta CDR3 regions were amplified from genomic DNA by means of the immunoSEQ Assay, a bias-controlled multiplex PCR. From the authors' description of their analysis: The number of nucleated cells in each sample was estimated from the amplification of reference gene primers within the assay. Sequence reads were collapsed and filtered to measure the absolute abundance of every unique TCRbeta CDR3 rearrangement. For each sample, productive Simpson clonality was calculated as the square root of Simpson's diversity index over productive rearrangements. TCRdb re-hosts the immuneACCESS table, in-frame sequences only. Its copies lack some clones; in the studies checked, an unresolved V gene accounts for under half of them, and the cause for the rest is not known. Clonal size and the V and J genes are those of that table, whereas D and trimming came from the DNA. This sample lists fewer than 250,000 clones; 85% to 90% were detected once. Clones ranked in the top ten supply approximately 10% of the sample.

V ends up 7 bases short and J 7 bases short, with an unmatched junction base count of 11. CDR3 length: 14 amino acids, cysteine to phenylalanine. The entry retains the CDR3 DNA only, 42 bases that are in frame from base 1. The germline V gene provides CDR1 SGDLS and CDR2 YYNGEE. This clone was detected once. Its antigen has not been determined. No per-base quality is available; no much larger clone lies one base away. Material: peripheral blood. The rearranged segments are TRBV9 and TRBJ1-1, with 9 bases matching TRBD1. The origin of this receptor is a man aged 45-65 years with COVID-19, enrolled during active disease. CDR3 reads: CASLPRTGESEAFF. The DNA reads TGTGCCAGCTTACCCCGGACAGGGGAGAGTGAAGCTTTCTTT.